These 5 T cell receptor beta chains were all obtained from the same sample, sequenced in a study of read filtering for tumor transcriptome and immune sequencing. Molecular barcoded adaptors covering alpha/delta and beta/gamma chains were used on around 370 ng RNA. One entry per CDR3 protein, called by TCRdb with MiXCR from the reads. Among about 130,000 distinct CDR3 sequences, 10% to 15% were seen once, and the ten largest hold approximately 9.9%. The specimen was a population of CD138-negative cells sorted from bone marrow. All receptors come from a donor at least 40 years old with multiple myeloma.

This clonotype was picked up many times. The gene calls are TRBV4-1 and TRBJ2-5, with TRBD2 identical over 12 bases. The V gene end was trimmed by 4 bases and the J gene end by 2 bases; junction bases not matched to a gene: 5. Germline-derived CDR1 and CDR2 are MGHRA and YSYEKL. The CDR3 length is 16 residues. The CDR3 DNA follows: TGCGCCAGCAGCCCCGGGACTAGCGGGTATCAAGAGACCCAGTACTTC. Amino acids: CASSPGTSGYQETQYF.

With regard to this clonotype: A single base separates this from a much larger clone, so it may be a read error. The V call is TRBV7-2, the J call TRBJ2-1; 8 nucleotides match TRBD2. The CDR3 has 16 amino acids. Germline CDR1 SGHTA, CDR2 FQGNSA. The CDR3 loop is CANSLDGTSSYNEQFF. CDR3 bases: TGTGCCAACAGCTTAGATGGGACTAGCTCCTACAATGAGCAGTTCTTC.

This clonotype has at least ten counts. The chain has TRBV5-1 and TRBJ2-3; a possible D gene is TRBD2 (7 bases). Germline-derived CDR1 and CDR2 are SGHRS and YFSETQ. The CDR3 is made up of 16 amino acids. Trimming took off 4 bases at V and 5 bases at J, with 20 bases between the two ends. CDR3 in DNA: TGCGCCAGCAGCCCAGACCCCTCGGGGGGCGTAGATACGCAGTATTTT. Amino acid sequence: CASSPDPSGGVDTQYF.

This clonotype was found many times. This chain links TRBV12-3 or TRBV12-4 with TRBJ1-1; possible D gene TRBD1, 5 bases. Trimming cost V 5 bases and J 1 base, with 11 bases left between them. CDR3 length: 14 amino acids. Here the CDR3 DNA reads TGTGCCAGCAGTCTCCGTACAGGGAACACTGAAGCTTTCTTT. Amino acids: CASSLRTGNTEAFF.

In this sample, this clonotype turned up a few times. The V and J genes are TRBV11-2 and TRBJ1-5, with TRBD1 as a possible D gene (5 bases). Germline V gene lookup returns CDR1 SGHAT and CDR2 FQNNGV. This CDR3 spans 15 amino acids. V was clipped by 2 bases and J by 5 bases, with 13 bases between them. This CDR3 is CASSLSGQIYQPQHF. The DNA of the CDR3 is TGTGCCAGCAGCTTAAGTGGACAAATCTATCAGCCCCAGCATTTT.